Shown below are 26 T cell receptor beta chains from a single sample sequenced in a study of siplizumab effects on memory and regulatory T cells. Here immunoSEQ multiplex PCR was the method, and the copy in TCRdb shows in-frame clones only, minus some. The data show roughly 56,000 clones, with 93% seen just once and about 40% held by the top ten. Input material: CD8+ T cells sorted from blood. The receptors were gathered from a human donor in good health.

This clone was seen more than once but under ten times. The CDR3 protein is CASSAYGTGSTGELFF. CDR3 nucleotide sequence: TGTGCCAGCAGCGCGTACGGGACAGGGAGTACCGGGGAGCTGTTTTTT. This chain uses TRBV7-3 with TRBJ2-2; 9 nucleotides line up with TRBD1. CDR1 SGHTA and CDR2 FQGTGA come from the germline V gene. After removal of 5 bases from V and 5 bases from J, the junction contained 9 bases not matched to a gene. The CDR3 is 16 amino acids.

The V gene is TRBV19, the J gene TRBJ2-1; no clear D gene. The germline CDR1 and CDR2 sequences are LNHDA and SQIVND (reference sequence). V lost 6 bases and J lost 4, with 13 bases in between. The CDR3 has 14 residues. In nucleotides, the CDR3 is TGTGCCAGTAGGCTTGAGGTAGCTTACAATGAGCAGTTCTTC. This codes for CASRLEVAYNEQFF. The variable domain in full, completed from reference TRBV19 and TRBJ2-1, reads DGGITQSPKYLFRKEGQNVTLSCEQNLNHDAMYWYRQDPGQGLRLIYYSQIVNDFQKGDIAEGYSVSREKKESFPLTVTSAQKNPTAFYLCASRLEVAYNEQFFGPGTRLTVL.

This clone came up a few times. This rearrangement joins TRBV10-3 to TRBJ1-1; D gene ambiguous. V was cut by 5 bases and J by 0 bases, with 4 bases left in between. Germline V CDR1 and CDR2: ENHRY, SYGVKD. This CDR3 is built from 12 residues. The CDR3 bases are TGTGCCATCAGTCCTATGAACACTGAAGCTTTCTTT. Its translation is CAISPMNTEAFF.

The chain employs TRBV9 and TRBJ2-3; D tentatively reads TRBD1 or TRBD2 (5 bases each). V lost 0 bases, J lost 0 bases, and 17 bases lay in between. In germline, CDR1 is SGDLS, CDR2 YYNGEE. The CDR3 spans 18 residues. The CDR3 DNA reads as TGTGCCAGCAGCGTAGAGGGAACAGGAGGTTATAGCACAGATACGCAGTATTTT. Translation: CASSVEGTGGYSTDTQYF.

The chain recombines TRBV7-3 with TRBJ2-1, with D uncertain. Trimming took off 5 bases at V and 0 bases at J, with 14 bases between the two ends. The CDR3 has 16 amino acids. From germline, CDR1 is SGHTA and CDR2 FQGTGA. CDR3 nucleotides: TGTGCCAGCAGCAAAGCTGCGTCTAGCTCCTACAATGAGCAGTTCTTC. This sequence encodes CASSKAASSSYNEQFF.

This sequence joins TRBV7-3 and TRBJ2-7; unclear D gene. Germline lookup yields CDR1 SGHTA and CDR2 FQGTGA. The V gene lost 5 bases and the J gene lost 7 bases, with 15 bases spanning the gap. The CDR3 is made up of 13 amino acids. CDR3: CASSPGRAAEQYF. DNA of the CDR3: TGTGCCAGCAGCCCCGGAAGGGCCGCGGAGCAGTACTTC. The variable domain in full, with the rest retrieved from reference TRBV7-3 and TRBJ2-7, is GAGVSQTPSNKVTEKGKYVELRCDPISGHTALYWYRQSLGQGPEFLIYFQGTGAADDSGLPNDRFFAVRPEGSVSTLKIQRTERGDSAVYLCASSPGRAAEQYFGPGTRLTVT.

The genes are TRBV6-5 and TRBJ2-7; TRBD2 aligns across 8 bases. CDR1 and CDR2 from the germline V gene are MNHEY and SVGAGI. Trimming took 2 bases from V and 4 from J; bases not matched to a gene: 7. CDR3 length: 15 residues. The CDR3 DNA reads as TGTGCCAGCAGTTACGGGGCGGGAGGCACTTACGAGCAGTACTTC. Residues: CASSYGAGGTYEQYF.

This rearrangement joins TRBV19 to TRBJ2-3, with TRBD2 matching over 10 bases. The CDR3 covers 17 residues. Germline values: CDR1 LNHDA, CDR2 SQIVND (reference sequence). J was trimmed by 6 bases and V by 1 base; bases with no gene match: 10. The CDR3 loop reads CASSIGTSGPPYDTQYF. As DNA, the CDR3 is TGTGCCAGTAGTATAGGGACTAGCGGACCTCCATACGATACGCAGTATTTT. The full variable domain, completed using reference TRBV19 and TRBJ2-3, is DGGITQSPKYLFRKEGQNVTLSCEQNLNHDAMYWYRQDPGQGLRLIYYSQIVNDFQKGDIAEGYSVSREKKESFPLTVTSAQKNPTAFYLCASSIGTSGPPYDTQYFGPGTRLTVL.

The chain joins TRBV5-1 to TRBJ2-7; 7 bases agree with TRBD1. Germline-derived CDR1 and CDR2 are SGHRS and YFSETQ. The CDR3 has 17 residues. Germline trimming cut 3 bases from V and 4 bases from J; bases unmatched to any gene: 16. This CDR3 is CASSSGVTLTGLYEQYF. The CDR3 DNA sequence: TGCGCCAGCAGCTCGGGCGTAACCCTGACAGGGTTATACGAGCAGTACTTC. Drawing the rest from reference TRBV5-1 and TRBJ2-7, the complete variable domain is KAGVTQTPRYLIKTRGQQVTLSCSPISGHRSVSWYQQTPGQGLQFLFEYFSETQRNKGNFPGRFSGRQFSNSRSEMNVSTLELGDSALYLCASSSGVTLTGLYEQYFGPGTRLTVT.

The CDR3 region has the DNA TGCGCCAGCAGCCAAGTGGAGACAGGGGATCAGCCCCAGCATTTT. Its translation is CASSQVETGDQPQHF. The V and J genes are TRBV4-1 and TRBJ1-5; 8 bases align to TRBD1. Germline loops: CDR1 MGHRA, CDR2 YSYEKL. This CDR3 is 15 amino acids long. The V segment lost 1 base and the J segment 5 bases; nucleotides outside the gene matches: 4.

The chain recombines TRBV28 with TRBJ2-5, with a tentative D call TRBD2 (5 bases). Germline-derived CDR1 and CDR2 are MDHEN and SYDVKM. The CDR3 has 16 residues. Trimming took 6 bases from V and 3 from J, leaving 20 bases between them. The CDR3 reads CASSFIPGISKETQYF. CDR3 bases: TGTGCCAGCAGCTTTATCCCGGGGATTTCCAAAGAGACCCAGTACTTC.

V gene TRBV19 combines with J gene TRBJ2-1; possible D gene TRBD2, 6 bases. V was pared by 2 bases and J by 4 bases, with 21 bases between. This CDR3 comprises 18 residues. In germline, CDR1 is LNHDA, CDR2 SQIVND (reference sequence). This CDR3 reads CASSITHPEVAEYNEQFF. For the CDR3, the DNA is TGTGCCAGTAGTATAACCCATCCGGAGGTAGCGGAATACAATGAGCAGTTCTTC.

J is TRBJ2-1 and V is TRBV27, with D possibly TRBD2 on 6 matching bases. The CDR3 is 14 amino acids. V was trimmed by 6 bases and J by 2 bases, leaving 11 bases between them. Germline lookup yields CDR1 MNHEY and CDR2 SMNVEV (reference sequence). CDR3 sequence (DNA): TGTGCCAGCAGCCTAGCGATCACCTACAATGAGCAGTTCTTC. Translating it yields CASSLAITYNEQFF.

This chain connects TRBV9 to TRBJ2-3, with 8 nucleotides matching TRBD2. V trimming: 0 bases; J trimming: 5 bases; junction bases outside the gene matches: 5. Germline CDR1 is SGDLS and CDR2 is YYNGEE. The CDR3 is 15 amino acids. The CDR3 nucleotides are TGTGCCAGCAGCGTAGTCGGGAGGGCCGTAGATACGCAGTATTTT. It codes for CASSVVGRAVDTQYF. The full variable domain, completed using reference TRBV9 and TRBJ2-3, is DSGVTQTPKHLITATGQRVTLRCSPRSGDLSVYWYQQSLDQGLQFLIQYYNGEERAKGNILERFSAQQFPDLHSELNLSSLELGDSALYFCASSVVGRAVDTQYFGPGTRLTVL.

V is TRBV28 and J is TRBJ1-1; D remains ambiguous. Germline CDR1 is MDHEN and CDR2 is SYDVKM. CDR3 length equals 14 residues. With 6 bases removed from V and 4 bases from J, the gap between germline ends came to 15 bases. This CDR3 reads CASSAWGVGTEAFF. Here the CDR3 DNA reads TGTGCCAGCAGCGCCTGGGGTGTGGGCACTGAAGCTTTCTTT. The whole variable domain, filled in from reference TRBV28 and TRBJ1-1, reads DVKVTQSSRYLVKRTGEKVFLECVQDMDHENMFWYRQDPGLGLRLIYFSYDVKMKEKGDIPEGYSVSREKKERFSLILESASTNQTSMYLCASSAWGVGTEAFFGQGTRLTVV.

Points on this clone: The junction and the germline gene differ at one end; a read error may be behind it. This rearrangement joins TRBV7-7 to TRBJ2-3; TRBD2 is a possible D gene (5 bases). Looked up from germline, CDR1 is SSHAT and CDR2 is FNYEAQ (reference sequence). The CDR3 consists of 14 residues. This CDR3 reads CASSLGRGTDTQYF. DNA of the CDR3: TGTGCTAGCAGCTTAGGCAGAGGGACAGATACGCAGTATTTT.

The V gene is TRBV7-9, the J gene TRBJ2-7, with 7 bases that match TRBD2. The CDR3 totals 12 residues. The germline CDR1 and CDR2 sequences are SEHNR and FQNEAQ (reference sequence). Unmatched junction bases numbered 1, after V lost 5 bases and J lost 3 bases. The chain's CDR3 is CASSPGGYEQYF. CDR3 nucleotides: TGTGCCAGCAGCCCGGGGGGCTACGAGCAGTACTTC.

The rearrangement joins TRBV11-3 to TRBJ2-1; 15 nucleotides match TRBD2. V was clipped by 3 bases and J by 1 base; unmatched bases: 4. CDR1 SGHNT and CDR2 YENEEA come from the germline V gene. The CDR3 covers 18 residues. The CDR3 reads CASSFGTSGRKSYNEQFF. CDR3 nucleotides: TGTGCCAGCAGCTTTGGGACTAGCGGGAGGAAGTCCTACAATGAGCAGTTCTTC.

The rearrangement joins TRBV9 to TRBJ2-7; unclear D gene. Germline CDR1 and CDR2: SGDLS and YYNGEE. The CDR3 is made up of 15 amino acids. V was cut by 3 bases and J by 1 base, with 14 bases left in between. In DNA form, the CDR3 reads TGTGCCAGCAGCGCCTTCGGTGCAGGATCCTACGAGCAGTACTTC. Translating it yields CASSAFGAGSYEQYF.

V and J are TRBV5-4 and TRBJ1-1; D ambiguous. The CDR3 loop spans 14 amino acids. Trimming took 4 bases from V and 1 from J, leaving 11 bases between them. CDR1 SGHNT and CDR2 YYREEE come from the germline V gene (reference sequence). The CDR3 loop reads CASSSPGRNTEAFF. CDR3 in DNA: TGTGCCAGCAGCAGCCCGGGGAGGAACACTGAAGCTTTCTTT.

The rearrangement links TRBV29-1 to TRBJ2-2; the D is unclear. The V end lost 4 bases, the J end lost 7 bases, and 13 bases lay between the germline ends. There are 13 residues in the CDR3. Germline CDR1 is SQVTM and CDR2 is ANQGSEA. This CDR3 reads CSVAAPVGGELFF. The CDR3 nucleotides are TGCAGCGTTGCGGCTCCTGTCGGCGGGGAGCTGTTTTTT.

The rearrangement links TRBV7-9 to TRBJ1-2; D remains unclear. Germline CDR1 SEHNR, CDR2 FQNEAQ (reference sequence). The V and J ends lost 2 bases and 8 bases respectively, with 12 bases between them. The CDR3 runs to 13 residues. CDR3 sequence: CASSLNQPYGYTF. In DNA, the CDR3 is TGTGCCAGCAGCTTAAATCAGCCCTACGGCTACACCTTC.

Written as DNA, the CDR3 is TGTGCCAGCAGCAAAGTAGGACAGGGCGACAATCAGCCCCAGCATTTT. It translates to CASSKVGQGDNQPQHF. V and J are TRBV21-1 and TRBJ1-5; the table's D call, TRBD1, has no DNA check behind it. TRBV21-1 is deemed a pseudogene. This CDR3 comprises 16 residues.

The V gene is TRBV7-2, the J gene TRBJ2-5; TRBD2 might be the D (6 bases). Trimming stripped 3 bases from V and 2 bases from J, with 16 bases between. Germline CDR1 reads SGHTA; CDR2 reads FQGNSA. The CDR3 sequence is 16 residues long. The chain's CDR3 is CASSLVLALGQETQYF. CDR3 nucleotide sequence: TGTGCCAGCAGCTTGGTTCTAGCGCTAGGGCAAGAGACCCAGTACTTC.

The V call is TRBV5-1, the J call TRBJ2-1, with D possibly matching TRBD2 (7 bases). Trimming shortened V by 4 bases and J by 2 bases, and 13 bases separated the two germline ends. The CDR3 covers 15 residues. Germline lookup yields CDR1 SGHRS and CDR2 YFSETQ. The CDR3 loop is CASSGGGATYNEQFF. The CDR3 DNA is TGCGCCAGCAGCGGAGGGGGGGCCACCTACAATGAGCAGTTCTTC.

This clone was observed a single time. The CDR3 coding sequence is TGCAGCGTTGTCCCCGAAAACACCGGGGAGCTGTTTTTT. Its protein product is CSVVPENTGELFF. The rearrangement joins TRBV29-1 to TRBJ2-2; D is unclear. The CDR3 runs to 13 residues. Germline V gene lookup returns CDR1 SQVTM and CDR2 ANQGSEA. The V gene lost 4 bases and the J gene lost 2 bases, with 8 bases spanning the gap.